This T cell receptor (beta chain) was captured by sequencing in a study of graft-versus-host responses after intestinal transplantation. Comments on this clone: As yet, its antigen is unknown.

Produced via immunoSEQ multiplex PCR; TCRdb's table is partial and in-frame only. The sample yields about 94,000 clones, more than 85% seen once. The CDR3 is made up of 13 amino acids. Trimming took 0 bases from V and 8 from J, leaving 9 bases between them. Per the germline V gene, CDR1 is SGHRS and CDR2 is YFSETQ. The TCR was taken from a human donor who received an intestinal transplant. The sample in question was unstimulated CD8+ T cells sorted from spleen or lymph node cells, obtained before intestinal transplant. The J gene is TRBJ2-1, the V gene TRBV5-1, with D tentatively TRBD1 (6 bases). CDR3 DNA sequence: TGCGCCAGCAGCTTGGTTGAGGGGGATGAGCAGTTCTTC. Translated: CASSLVEGDEQFF.